The clone carrying this T cell receptor beta chain was seen a handful of times. The sample originates from a study of blood T cells in healthy people across ages. The CDR3 is made up of 16 amino acids. CDR1 and CDR2 (germline): LGHDT, YNNKEL (reference sequence). Every donor gave approximately 10 milliliters of peripheral blood. Extraction of total RNA produced a minimum of 5.5 micrograms from each sample. With a J-beta primer mix and a sample-barcoded 5' primer, a second PCR ran about 7 to 12 cycles. Template switching added a 12-random-nucleotide identifier to every cDNA molecule. Sequencing recovered at least 2.5 million CDR3-containing paired-end reads from each sample. TCRdb redid the calling of the 5' RACE reads with MiXCR, one entry per CDR3 protein. The sample has about 280,000 distinct CDR3 sequences, roughly 26% seen once.

The sequenced sample was blood. This rearrangement joins TRBV3-1 to TRBJ2-5; TRBD2 matches at 11 bases. The end of the DNA is better explained by TRBJ2-1, so the J call may be wrong. The sequence was obtained from a woman between 65 and 79 years old in good health. The CDR3 region is CASAGNLAGGSYEQFF. DNA for the CDR3: TGTGCCAGCGCAGGGAACCTAGCGGGAGGTTCTTATGAGCAGTTCTTC.